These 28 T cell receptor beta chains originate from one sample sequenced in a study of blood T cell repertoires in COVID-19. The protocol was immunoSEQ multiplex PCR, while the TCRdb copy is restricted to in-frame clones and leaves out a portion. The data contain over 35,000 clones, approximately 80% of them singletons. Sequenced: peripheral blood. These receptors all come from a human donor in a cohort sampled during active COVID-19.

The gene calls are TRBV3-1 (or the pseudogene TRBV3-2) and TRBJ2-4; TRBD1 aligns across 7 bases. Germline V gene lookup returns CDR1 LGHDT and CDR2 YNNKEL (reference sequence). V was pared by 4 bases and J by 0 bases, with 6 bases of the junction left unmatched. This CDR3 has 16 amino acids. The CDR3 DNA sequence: TGTGCCAGCAGCCGGGGACAGACCCTAGCCAAAAACATTCAGTACTTC. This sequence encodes CASSRGQTLAKNIQYF.

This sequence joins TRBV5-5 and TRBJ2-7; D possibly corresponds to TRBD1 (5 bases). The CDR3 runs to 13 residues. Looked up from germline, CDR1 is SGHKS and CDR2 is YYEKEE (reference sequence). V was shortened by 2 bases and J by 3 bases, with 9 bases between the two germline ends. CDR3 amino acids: CASSLYQGYEQYF. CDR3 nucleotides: TGTGCCAGCAGCTTATACCAGGGCTACGAGCAGTACTTC.

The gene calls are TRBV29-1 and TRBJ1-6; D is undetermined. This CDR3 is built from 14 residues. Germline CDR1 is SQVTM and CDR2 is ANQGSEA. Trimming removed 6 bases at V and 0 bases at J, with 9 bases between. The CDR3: CSVRESSYNSPLHF. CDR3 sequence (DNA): TGCAGCGTAAGAGAGAGCTCCTATAATTCACCCCTCCACTTT. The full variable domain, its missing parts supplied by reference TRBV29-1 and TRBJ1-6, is SAVISQKPSRDICQRGTSLTIQCQVDSQVTMMFWYRQQPGQSLTLIATANQGSEATYESGFVIDKFPISRPNLTFSTLTVSNMSPEDSSIYLCSVRESSYNSPLHFGNGTRLTVT.

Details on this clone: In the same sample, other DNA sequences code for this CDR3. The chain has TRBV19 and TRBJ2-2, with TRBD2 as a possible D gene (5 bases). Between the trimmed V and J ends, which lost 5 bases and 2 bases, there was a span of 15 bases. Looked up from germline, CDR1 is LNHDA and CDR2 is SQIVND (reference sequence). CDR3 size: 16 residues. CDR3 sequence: CASSAYSRDNTGELFF. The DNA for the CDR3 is TGTGCCAGTAGTGCCTATTCCCGGGATAACACCGGGGAGCTGTTTTTT.

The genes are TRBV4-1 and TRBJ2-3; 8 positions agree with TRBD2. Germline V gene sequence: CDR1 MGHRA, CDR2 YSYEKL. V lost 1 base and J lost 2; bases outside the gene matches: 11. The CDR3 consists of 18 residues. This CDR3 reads CASSQVASSGGTTDTQYF. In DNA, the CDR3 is TGCGCCAGCAGCCAAGTTGCCTCCAGCGGGGGCACCACAGATACGCAGTATTTT.

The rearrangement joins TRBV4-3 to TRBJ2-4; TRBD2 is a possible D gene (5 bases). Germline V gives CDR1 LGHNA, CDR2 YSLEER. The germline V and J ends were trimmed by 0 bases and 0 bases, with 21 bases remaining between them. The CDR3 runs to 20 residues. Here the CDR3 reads CASSQEWAAWEKTAKNIQYF. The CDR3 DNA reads TGCGCCAGCAGCCAAGAATGGGCCGCCTGGGAGAAGACAGCCAAAAACATTCAGTACTTC.

The CDR3 nucleotides are TGCGCCAGCATGAGGGACAATATGAACACTGAAGCTTTCTTT. This codes for CASMRDNMNTEAFF. The rearrangement links TRBV5-1 to TRBJ1-1; a possible D gene is TRBD1 (6 bases). V was trimmed by 6 bases and J by 0 bases, leaving 12 bases between them. The germline V gene has CDR1 SGHRS and CDR2 YFSETQ. CDR3 length: 14 residues.

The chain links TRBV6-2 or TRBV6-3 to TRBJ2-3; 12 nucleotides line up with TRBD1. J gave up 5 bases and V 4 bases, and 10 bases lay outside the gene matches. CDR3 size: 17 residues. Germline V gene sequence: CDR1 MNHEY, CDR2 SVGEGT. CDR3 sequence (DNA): TGTGCCAGCAGTTGGGAACCCGGGACAGGGGGCAGAGATACGCAGTATTTT. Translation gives CASSWEPGTGGRDTQYF.

CDR3 amino acids: CASAQEDRGTQYF. DNA for the CDR3: TGTGCTAGTGCCCAGGAGGACAGGGGGACCCAGTACTTC. This chain uses TRBV12-5 with TRBJ2-5; 9 nucleotides match TRBD1. Germline V gives CDR1 LGHNT, CDR2 FRNRAP. This CDR3 contains 13 residues. The ends lost 7 bases at V and 7 bases at J; junction bases unmatched: 7. Complete variable domain (other parts from reference TRBV12-5 and TRBJ2-5): DARVTQTPRHKVTEMGQEVTMRCQPILGHNTVFWYRQTMMQGLELLAYFRNRAPLDDSGMPKDRFSAEMPDATLATLKIQPSEPRDSAVYFCASAQEDRGTQYFGPGTRLLVL.

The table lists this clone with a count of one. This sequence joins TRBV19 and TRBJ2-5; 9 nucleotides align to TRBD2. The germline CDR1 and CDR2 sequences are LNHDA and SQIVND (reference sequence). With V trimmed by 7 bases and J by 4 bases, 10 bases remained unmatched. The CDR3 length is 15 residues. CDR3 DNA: TGTGCCAGTATGAGGACCGGGACTAGCCCAGAGACCCAGTACTTC. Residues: CASMRTGTSPETQYF.

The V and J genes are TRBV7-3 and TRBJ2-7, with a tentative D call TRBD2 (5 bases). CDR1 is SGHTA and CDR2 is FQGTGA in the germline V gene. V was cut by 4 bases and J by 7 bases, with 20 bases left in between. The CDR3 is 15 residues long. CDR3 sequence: CASSSHPPGTGEQYF. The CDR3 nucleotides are TGTGCCAGCAGCTCACACCCGCCTGGAACGGGAGAGCAGTACTTC. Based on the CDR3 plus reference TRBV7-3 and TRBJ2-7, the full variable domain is GAGVSQTPSNKVTEKGKYVELRCDPISGHTALYWYRQSLGQGPEFLIYFQGTGAADDSGLPNDRFFAVRPEGSVSTLKIQRTERGDSAVYLCASSSHPPGTGEQYFGPGTRLTVT.

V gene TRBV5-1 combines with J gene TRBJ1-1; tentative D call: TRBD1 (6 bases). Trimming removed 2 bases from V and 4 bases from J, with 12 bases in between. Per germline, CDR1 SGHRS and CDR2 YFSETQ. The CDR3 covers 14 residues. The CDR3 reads CASSFSGEGTEAFF. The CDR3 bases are TGCGCCAGCAGCTTTTCAGGGGAAGGCACTGAAGCTTTCTTT.

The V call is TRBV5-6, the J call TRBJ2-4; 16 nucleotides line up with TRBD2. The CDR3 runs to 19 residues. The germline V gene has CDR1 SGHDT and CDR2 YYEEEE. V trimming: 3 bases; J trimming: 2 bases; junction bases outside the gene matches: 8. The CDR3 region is CASSSGLAGGPGSKNIQYF. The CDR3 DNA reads TGTGCCAGCAGCTCGGGACTAGCGGGGGGGCCTGGGTCCAAAAACATTCAGTACTTC.

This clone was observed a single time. DNA for the CDR3: TGTGCCAGCAGTTACTCGGCCGGGACTACCAATACGCAGTATTTT. Translating gives CASSYSAGTTNTQYF. The chain combines TRBV6-6 with TRBJ2-3, with 7 bases matching TRBD2. CDR1 and CDR2 from the germline V gene are MNHNY and SVGAGI (reference sequence). The CDR3 loop spans 15 amino acids. Trimming removed 0 bases from V and 7 bases from J; junction bases left unmatched: 7.

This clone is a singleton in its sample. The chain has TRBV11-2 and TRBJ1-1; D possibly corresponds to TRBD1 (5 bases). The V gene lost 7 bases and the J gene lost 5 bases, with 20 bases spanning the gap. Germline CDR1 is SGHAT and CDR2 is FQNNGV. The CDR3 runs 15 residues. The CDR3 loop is CASTRQQPLGTEAFF. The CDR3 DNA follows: TGTGCCAGCACTCGACAGCAACCTTTGGGTACTGAAGCTTTCTTT.

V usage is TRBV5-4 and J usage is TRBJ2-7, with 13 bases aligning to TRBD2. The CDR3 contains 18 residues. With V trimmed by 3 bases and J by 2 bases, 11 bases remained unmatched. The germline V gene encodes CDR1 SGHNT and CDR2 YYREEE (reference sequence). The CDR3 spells CASSSPTGTSGTPYEQYF. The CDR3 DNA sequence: TGTGCCAGCAGCTCACCTACCGGGACTAGCGGGACCCCCTACGAGCAGTACTTC.

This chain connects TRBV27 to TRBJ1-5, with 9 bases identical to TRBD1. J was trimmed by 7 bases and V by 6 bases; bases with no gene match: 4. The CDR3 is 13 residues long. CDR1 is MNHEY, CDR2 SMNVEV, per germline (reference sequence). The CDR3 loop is CASRQGAWQPQHF. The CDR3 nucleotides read TGTGCCAGCAGACAGGGGGCTTGGCAGCCCCAGCATTTT.

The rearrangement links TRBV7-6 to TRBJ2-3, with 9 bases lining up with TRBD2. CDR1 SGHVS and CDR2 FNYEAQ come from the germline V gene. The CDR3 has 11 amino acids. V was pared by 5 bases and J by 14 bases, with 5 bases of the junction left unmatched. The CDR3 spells CASSLGTSRYF. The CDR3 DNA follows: TGTGCCAGCAGCCTAGGGACTAGCCGGTATTTT.

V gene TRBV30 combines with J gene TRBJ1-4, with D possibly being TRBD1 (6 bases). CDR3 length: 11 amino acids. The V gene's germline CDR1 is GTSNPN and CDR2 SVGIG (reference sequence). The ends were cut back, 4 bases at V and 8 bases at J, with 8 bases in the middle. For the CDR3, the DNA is TGTGCCTGGAACAGGGAAGAAAAACTGTTTTTT. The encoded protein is CAWNREEKLFF.

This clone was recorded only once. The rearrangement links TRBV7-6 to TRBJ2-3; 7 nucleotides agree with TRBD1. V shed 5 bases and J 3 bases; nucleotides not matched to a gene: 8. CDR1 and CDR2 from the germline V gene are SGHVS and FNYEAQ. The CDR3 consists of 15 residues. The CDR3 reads CASSQPTGLTDTQYF. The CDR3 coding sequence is TGTGCCAGCAGCCAACCGACAGGGTTGACAGATACGCAGTATTTT.

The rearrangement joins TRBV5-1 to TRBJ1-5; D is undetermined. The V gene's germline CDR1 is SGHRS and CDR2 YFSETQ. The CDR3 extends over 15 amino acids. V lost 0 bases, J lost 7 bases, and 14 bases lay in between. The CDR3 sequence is CASSLEPTGSQPQHF. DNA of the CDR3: TGCGCCAGCAGCTTGGAGCCCACGGGAAGCCAGCCCCAGCATTTT.

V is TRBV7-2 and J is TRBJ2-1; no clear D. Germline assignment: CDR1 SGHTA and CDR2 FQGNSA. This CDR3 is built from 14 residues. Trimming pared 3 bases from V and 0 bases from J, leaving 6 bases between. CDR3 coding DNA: TGTGCCAGCAGCTTCCGAGGCTCCTACAATGAGCAGTTCTTC. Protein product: CASSFRGSYNEQFF.

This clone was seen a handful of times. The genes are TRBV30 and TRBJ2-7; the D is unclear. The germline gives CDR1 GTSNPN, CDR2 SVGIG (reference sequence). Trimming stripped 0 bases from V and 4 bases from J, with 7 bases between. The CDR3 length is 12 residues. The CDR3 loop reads CAWSVSIYEQYF. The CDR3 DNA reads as TGTGCCTGGAGTGTTTCCATTTACGAGCAGTACTTC.

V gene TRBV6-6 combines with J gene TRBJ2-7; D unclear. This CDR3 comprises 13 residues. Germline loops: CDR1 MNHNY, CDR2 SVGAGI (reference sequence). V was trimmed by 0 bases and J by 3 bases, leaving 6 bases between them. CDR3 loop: CASSYSTFYEQYF. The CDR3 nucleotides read TGTGCCAGCAGTTACTCCACATTCTACGAGCAGTACTTC.

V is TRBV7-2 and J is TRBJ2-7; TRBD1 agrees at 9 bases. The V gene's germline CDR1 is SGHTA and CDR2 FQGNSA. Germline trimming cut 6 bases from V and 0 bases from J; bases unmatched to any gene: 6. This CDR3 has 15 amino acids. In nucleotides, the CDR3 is TGTGCCAGCAGGCGGCCGGGACAGGGCTCCTACGAGCAGTACTTC. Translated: CASRRPGQGSYEQYF.

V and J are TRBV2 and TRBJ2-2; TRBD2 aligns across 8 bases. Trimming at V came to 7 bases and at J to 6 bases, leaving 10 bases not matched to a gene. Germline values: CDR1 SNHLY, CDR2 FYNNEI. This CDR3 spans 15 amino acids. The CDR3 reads CASTDPGGPPGELFF. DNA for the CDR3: TGTGCCAGCACTGACCCGGGGGGGCCCCCCGGGGAGCTGTTTTTT. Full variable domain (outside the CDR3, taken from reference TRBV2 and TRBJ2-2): EPEVTQTPSHQVTQMGQEVILRCVPISNHLYFYWYRQILGQKVEFLVSFYNNEISEKSEIFDDQFSVERPDGSNFTLKIRSTKLEDSAMYFCASTDPGGPPGELFFGEGSRLTVL.

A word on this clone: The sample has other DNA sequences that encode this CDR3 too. The CDR3 DNA is TGTGCCACCAGTGGGGGAGGTCAAGAGACCCAGTACTTC. Amino acids: CATSGGGQETQYF. J is TRBJ2-5 and V is TRBV24-1; TRBD2 might be the D (6 bases). The CDR3 spans 13 residues. Germline loops: CDR1 KGHDR, CDR2 SFDVKD. Trimming stripped 5 bases from V and 2 bases from J, with 8 bases between.

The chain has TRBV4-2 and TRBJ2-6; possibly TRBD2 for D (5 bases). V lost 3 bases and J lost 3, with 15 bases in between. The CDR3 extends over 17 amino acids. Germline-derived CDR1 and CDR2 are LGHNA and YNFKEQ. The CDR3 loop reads CASSQEDTRDGANVLTF. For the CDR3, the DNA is TGTGCCAGCAGCCAGGAAGATACACGGGATGGGGCCAACGTCCTGACTTTC.